Listed below are T cell receptor beta chains from one sample, sequenced in a study of shared clonotypes between healthy human individuals. Here immunoSEQ multiplex PCR was the method, and the copy in TCRdb shows in-frame clones only, minus some. Among about 79,000 clones listed, about 63% were seen once. The sequenced material came from memory CD8+ T cells sorted from blood. These receptors came from a man aged 25 to 45 in good health. The CDR3 runs from the conserved cysteine through the conserved F or W. Each record gives: D gene, clone size, J gene, V gene, CDR3 DNA, CDR3 protein. A D gene is named only where the DNA matches it firmly. The size of a clone is reported for some rows only, either as once, few or many, or as a class for expanded clones.

D: NA
size: NA
J: TRBJ2-1
V: TRBV4-1
DNA: TGCGCCAGCAGCCAAGATCGCACGTACAATGAGCAGTTCTTC
CDR3: CASSQDRTYNEQFF

D: TRBD2
size: many
J: TRBJ2-5
V: TRBV27
DNA: TGTGCCTCACGTGGACTAGCGATAGGGGAGACCCAGTACTTC
CDR3: CASRGLAIGETQYF

D: TRBD1
size: NA
J: TRBJ1-2
V: TRBV28
DNA: TGTGCCAGCAGCCCCACCGAGGGGGCTTACTATGGCTACACCTTC
CDR3: CASSPTEGAYYGYTF

D: NA
size: once
J: TRBJ2-1
V: TRBV7-9
DNA: TGTGCCAGCAGCTTAGGGCCGATAAGGAGGCGCCTTGAGCAGTTCTTC
CDR3: CASSLGPIRRRLEQFF

D: NA
size: NA
J: TRBJ2-7
V: TRBV7-6
DNA: TGTGCCAGCAGCCCAACTGGGACGGTCTACGAGCAGTACTTC
CDR3: CASSPTGTVYEQYF

D: NA
size: NA
J: TRBJ2-5
V: TRBV4-1
DNA: TGCGCCAGCAGCCAAGGACAGCTTACGGAGACCCAGTACTTC
CDR3: CASSQGQLTETQYF

D: TRBD1
size: NA
J: TRBJ2-6
V: TRBV7-9
DNA: TGTGCCAGCAGCGGAGGCAGGGGGCCTGGGGCCAACGTCCTGACTTTC
CDR3: CASSGGRGPGANVLTF

D: TRBD2
size: few
J: TRBJ2-7
V: TRBV9
DNA: TGTGCCAGCAGCACCGGGGGGGTTCTAGACGAGCAGTACTTC
CDR3: CASSTGGVLDEQYF

D: NA
size: NA
J: TRBJ2-5
V: TRBV27
DNA: TGTGCCAGCAGTCTGGGGCTCGTGCAGACCCAGTACTTC
CDR3: CASSLGLVQTQYF

D: NA
size: NA
J: TRBJ2-7
V: TRBV19
DNA: TGTGCCAGTAGTATCACCCAATCTTCCTACGAGCAGTACTTC
CDR3: CASSITQSSYEQYF

D: TRBD1
size: NA
J: TRBJ2-1
V: TRBV29-1
DNA: TGCAGCGTTGACCCACAGGGGTTCGATGAGCAGTTCTTC
CDR3: CSVDPQGFDEQFF

D: TRBD1
size: NA
J: TRBJ2-1
V: TRBV7-9
DNA: TGTGCCAGCAGCGTCCGGGACAGGGGTTCCTACAATGAGCAGTTCTTC
CDR3: CASSVRDRGSYNEQFF

D: NA
size: NA
J: TRBJ1-1
V: TRBV6-1
DNA: TGTGCCAGCAGTAGGGACGGGAACACTGAAGCTTTCTTT
CDR3: CASSRDGNTEAFF

D: TRBD2
size: NA
J: TRBJ2-7
V: TRBV27
DNA: TGTGCCAGCAGTCCAACCGGACTAGCCTACGAGCAGTACTTC
CDR3: CASSPTGLAYEQYF

D: NA
size: NA
J: TRBJ2-3
V: TRBV18
DNA: TGTGCCAGCTCACCATCAGCCGGGGGCACAGATACGCAGTATTTT
CDR3: CASSPSAGGTDTQYF

D: TRBD2
size: NA
J: TRBJ2-3
V: TRBV10-3
DNA: TGTGCCATCAGTGAGGGGTCACTAGCGACAGATACGCAGTATTTT
CDR3: CAISEGSLATDTQYF

D: TRBD1
size: many
J: TRBJ1-5
V: TRBV25-1
DNA: TGTGCCAGCAGTGATCAACAGGGGGCTCAGCCCCAGCATTTT
CDR3: CASSDQQGAQPQHF

D: TRBD2
size: NA
J: TRBJ2-2
V: TRBV6-5
DNA: TGTGCCAGCAATCCTAGCGGCACCGGGGAGCTGTTTTTT
CDR3: CASNPSGTGELFF

D: NA
size: few
J: TRBJ1-2
V: TRBV28
DNA: TGTGCCAGCAGTTTATTGAGGGAGCGCAATGGCTACACCTTC
CDR3: CASSLLRERNGYTF

D: NA
size: once
J: TRBJ1-1
V: TRBV20-1
DNA: TGCAGTGCTAGTCAACCAGGGATTGCTTTCTTT
CDR3: CSASQPGIAFF

D: NA
size: NA
J: TRBJ1-1
V: TRBV16
DNA: TGTGCCAGCAGCCAGGCCGACTGGAACGGTGAAGCTTTCTTT
CDR3: CASSQADWNGEAFF

D: TRBD2
size: many
J: TRBJ2-7
V: TRBV5-1
DNA: TGCGCCAGCAGCCCCTCATTTGCGGGAGGAAGAAAAGTCTACGAGCAGTACTTC
CDR3: CASSPSFAGGRKVYEQYF

D: NA
size: NA
J: TRBJ2-7
V: TRBV7-9
DNA: TGTGCCAGCAGCTACCCCGTGGACGAGCAGTACTTC
CDR3: CASSYPVDEQYF

D: NA
size: once
J: TRBJ1-2
V: TRBV28
DNA: TGTGCCAGCAGGGAGATTTCCTATGGCTACACCTTC
CDR3: CASREISYGYTF

D: TRBD2
size: once
J: TRBJ2-3
V: TRBV7-9
DNA: TGTGCCAGCAGCCAACGGACTAGCGGGGACACAGATACGCAGTATTTT
CDR3: CASSQRTSGDTDTQYF

D: NA
size: NA
J: TRBJ2-7
V: TRBV5-1
DNA: TGCGCCAGCAGCTTCCTAGGAAACCAAGTGGAGCAGTACTTC
CDR3: CASSFLGNQVEQYF

D: NA
size: NA
J: TRBJ2-7
V: TRBV2
DNA: TGTGCCAGCAGTGAAGTGACTACCTACGAGCAGTACTTC
CDR3: CASSEVTTYEQYF

D: NA
size: NA
J: TRBJ2-7
V: TRBV9
DNA: TGTGCCAGCAGCTCTCTAGAGTACTCCTACGAGCAGTACTTC
CDR3: CASSSLEYSYEQYF

D: TRBD2
size: many
J: TRBJ2-1
V: TRBV10-2
DNA: TGCGCCACCGGGACTAGCGAGAATGAGCAGTTCTTC
CDR3: CATGTSENEQFF

D: TRBD2
size: NA
J: TRBJ2-1
V: TRBV11-2
DNA: TGTGCCAGCAGCTTAATAGCGGGATCGTCCTACAATGAGCAGTTCTTC
CDR3: CASSLIAGSSYNEQFF

D: TRBD2
size: NA
J: TRBJ2-1
V: TRBV10-2
DNA: TGCGCCAGCAGTAGGGGTAGCGGGAGTAACAATGAGCAGTTCTTC
CDR3: CASSRGSGSNNEQFF

D: TRBD2
size: NA
J: TRBJ2-1
V: TRBV7-2
DNA: TGTGCCAGCAGCTTAGTACTAGCGGCCGACAATGAGCAGTTCTTC
CDR3: CASSLVLAADNEQFF

D: NA
size: NA
J: TRBJ2-6
V: TRBV6-4
DNA: TGTGCCAGCAGTGACTCGACGGGGGAGGGGGCCAACGTCCTGACTTTC
CDR3: CASSDSTGEGANVLTF

D: TRBD2
size: few
J: TRBJ2-7
V: TRBV5-5
DNA: TGTGCCAGCAGTCTTACTAGCGGCTCCTACGAGCAGTACTTC
CDR3: CASSLTSGSYEQYF

D: NA
size: few
J: TRBJ1-5
V: TRBV4-3
DNA: TGCGCCAGCAGCCAAGATCTGTCTCAGAATCAGCCCCAGCATTTT
CDR3: CASSQDLSQNQPQHF

D: TRBD2
size: many
J: TRBJ2-7
V: TRBV11-2
DNA: TGTGCCAGCAGCTTAGCGAGTTCGGCGGGAGGGGAGCAGTACTTC
CDR3: CASSLASSAGGEQYF

D: NA
size: NA
J: TRBJ2-1
V: TRBV7-9
DNA: TGTGCCAGCAGCCCGGGACCCAGCTCCTACAATGAGCAGTTCTTC
CDR3: CASSPGPSSYNEQFF

D: NA
size: NA
J: TRBJ2-1
V: TRBV11-2
DNA: TGTGCCAGCAGCTTAGATTTCGATGAGCAGTTCTTC
CDR3: CASSLDFDEQFF

D: NA
size: NA
J: TRBJ2-5
V: TRBV10-3
DNA: TGTGCCATCAGCGAGGGGAGACAAGAGACCCAGTACTTC
CDR3: CAISEGRQETQYF

D: NA
size: NA
J: TRBJ2-7
V: TRBV5-5
DNA: TGTGCCAGCAGCTTATTAACGGGTGCAGACGAGCAGTACTTC
CDR3: CASSLLTGADEQYF

D: NA
size: NA
J: TRBJ2-6
V: TRBV11-2
DNA: TGTGCCAGCAGCTTAATCTTCTCTGGGGCCAACGTCCTGACTTTC
CDR3: CASSLIFSGANVLTF